This is a list of T cell receptor beta chains from one sample in a study of T-cell memory formation after mild COVID-19. TCRdb re-derived calls from the 5' RACE reads in MiXCR, one entry per CDR3 protein. Here the sample spans hundreds of thousands of distinct CDR3 sequences, more than 20% being singletons. What was sequenced was PBMCs or a T cell subset sorted from them (not recorded which). The receptors here all came from an adult woman who had mild COVID-19 (a few samples of this study predate the infection). Cell type and time point are not known. Each CDR3 is given with its conserved first and last residue. D genes are given only for firm matches. Not all rows give a size; the values are once, few, many and, for expanded clones, a class.

>few|NA|TRBJ1-1|TRBV9
CASSEGDTELYTEAFF
TGTGCCAGCAGCGAGGGCGACACAGAATTGTACACTGAAGCTTTCTTT
>many|NA|TRBJ2-2|TRBV9
CASSPSVTGELFF
TGTGCCAGCAGCCCCTCCGTCACCGGGGAGCTGTTTTTT
>NA|TRBD2|TRBJ2-1|TRBV10-3
CAISEPETSGKHNEQFF
TGTGCCATCAGTGAGCCAGAGACTAGCGGGAAACACAATGAGCAGTTCTTC
>NA|NA|TRBJ1-1|TRBV3-1
CASSQGIDTEAFF
TGTGCCAGCAGCCAAGGTATTGACACTGAAGCTTTCTTT
>NA|NA|TRBJ2-3|TRBV5-1
CASSKDRTVADTQYF
TGCGCCAGCAGCAAGGATCGAACTGTGGCAGATACGCAGTATTTT
>NA|NA|TRBJ2-3|TRBV30
CAWCVLLGMGKSPPDTQYF
NA
>NA|TRBD1|TRBJ2-5|TRBV9
CASSSHEGAGETQYF
TGTGCCAGCAGCTCTCACGAGGGGGCTGGAGAGACCCAGTACTTC
>few|TRBD2|TRBJ2-7|TRBV30
CAWSVAGFGMGVAYEQYF
TGTGCCTGGAGTGTAGCGGGGTTCGGGATGGGGGTTGCCTACGAGCAGTACTTC
>many|NA|TRBJ1-5|TRBV19
CASSIEARGSQHF
TGTGCCAGTAGTATAGAGGCTCGAGGGTCGCAGCATTTT
>once|NA|TRBJ1-2|TRBV24-1
CATSDFQTEWGYTF
TGTGCCACCAGTGATTTCCAGACAGAGTGGGGCTACACCTTC
>NA|NA|TRBJ2-2|TRBV9
CASSVDGTGELFF
TGTGCCAGCAGCGTAGACGGGACCGGGGAGCTGTTTTTT
>NA|NA|TRBJ1-1|TRBV19
CASSIDPPGAWNTEAFF
TGTGCCAGTAGTATAGATCCGCCGGGGGCCTGGAACACTGAAGCTTTCTTT
>few|NA|TRBJ2-5|TRBV5-1
CASSPYPGVQETQYF
TGCGCCAGCAGCCCGTACCCGGGGGTTCAAGAGACCCAGTACTTC
>NA|NA|TRBJ1-1|TRBV5-1
CASSLGGSIDTEAFF
TGCGCCAGCAGCTTGGGGGGGTCGATTGACACTGAAGCTTTCTTT
>NA|NA|TRBJ2-2|TRBV27
CASSHRAERWDTGELFF
TGTGCCAGCAGTCATCGGGCCGAACGGTGGGACACCGGGGAGCTGTTTTTT
>few|TRBD2|TRBJ2-1|TRBV14
CASSQGLSGRLHNEQFF
TGTGCCAGCAGCCAAGGGCTTAGCGGGAGGCTCCACAATGAGCAGTTCTTC
>few|NA|TRBJ2-7|TRBV5-5
CASTQGDEQYF
TGTGCCAGCACCCAAGGGGACGAGCAGTACTTC
>NA|TRBD1|TRBJ2-3|TRBV20-1
CSASRDRADTQYF
TGCAGTGCTAGCCGGGACAGGGCAGATACGCAGTATTTT
>few|NA|TRBJ2-1|TRBV7-6
CASSLVINEQFF
TGTGCCAGCAGCTTAGTAATCAATGAGCAGTTCTTC
>few|TRBD1|TRBJ2-3|TRBV12-3/TRBV12-4
CASSRRDRSFLGVTDTQYF
TGTGCCAGCAGTCGCCGGGACAGGTCCTTCCTGGGGGTTACAGATACGCAGTATTTT
>few|TRBD2|TRBJ2-2|TRBV7-2
CASSLAKTSGRSGELFF
TGTGCCAGCAGCTTAGCGAAAACTAGCGGGAGATCCGGGGAGCTGTTTTTT
>NA|TRBD1|TRBJ2-1|TRBV19
CASSLRTGVREQFF
TGTGCAAGTAGTCTTAGGACAGGGGTCCGCGAGCAGTTCTTC
>few|NA|TRBJ1-2|TRBV5-1
CASSPEDFYGYTF
TGCGCCAGCAGCCCTGAGGATTTCTATGGCTACACCTTC
>many|NA|TRBJ2-1|TRBV3-1
CASSQERLSGERYNEQFF
TGTGCCAGCAGCCAAGAAAGGTTATCGGGGGAGAGGTACAATGAGCAGTTCTTC
>NA|TRBD1|TRBJ1-1|TRBV20-1
CSAQQGGTEAFF
TGCAGTGCTCAACAGGGGGGCACTGAAGCTTTCTTT
>many|TRBD2|TRBJ2-2|TRBV10-3
CAISRASGTNTGELFF
TGTGCCATCAGTCGGGCTAGCGGAACGAACACCGGGGAGCTGTTTTTT
>NA|NA|TRBJ2-5|TRBV7-7
CASSLAGPGAETQYF
TGTGCCAGCAGCTTAGCTGGGCCAGGGGCGGAGACCCAGTACTTC
>many|TRBD1|TRBJ2-5|TRBV12-3/TRBV12-4
CASDKQGDRKETQYF
TGTGCCAGCGATAAACAGGGGGATCGCAAAGAGACCCAGTACTTC